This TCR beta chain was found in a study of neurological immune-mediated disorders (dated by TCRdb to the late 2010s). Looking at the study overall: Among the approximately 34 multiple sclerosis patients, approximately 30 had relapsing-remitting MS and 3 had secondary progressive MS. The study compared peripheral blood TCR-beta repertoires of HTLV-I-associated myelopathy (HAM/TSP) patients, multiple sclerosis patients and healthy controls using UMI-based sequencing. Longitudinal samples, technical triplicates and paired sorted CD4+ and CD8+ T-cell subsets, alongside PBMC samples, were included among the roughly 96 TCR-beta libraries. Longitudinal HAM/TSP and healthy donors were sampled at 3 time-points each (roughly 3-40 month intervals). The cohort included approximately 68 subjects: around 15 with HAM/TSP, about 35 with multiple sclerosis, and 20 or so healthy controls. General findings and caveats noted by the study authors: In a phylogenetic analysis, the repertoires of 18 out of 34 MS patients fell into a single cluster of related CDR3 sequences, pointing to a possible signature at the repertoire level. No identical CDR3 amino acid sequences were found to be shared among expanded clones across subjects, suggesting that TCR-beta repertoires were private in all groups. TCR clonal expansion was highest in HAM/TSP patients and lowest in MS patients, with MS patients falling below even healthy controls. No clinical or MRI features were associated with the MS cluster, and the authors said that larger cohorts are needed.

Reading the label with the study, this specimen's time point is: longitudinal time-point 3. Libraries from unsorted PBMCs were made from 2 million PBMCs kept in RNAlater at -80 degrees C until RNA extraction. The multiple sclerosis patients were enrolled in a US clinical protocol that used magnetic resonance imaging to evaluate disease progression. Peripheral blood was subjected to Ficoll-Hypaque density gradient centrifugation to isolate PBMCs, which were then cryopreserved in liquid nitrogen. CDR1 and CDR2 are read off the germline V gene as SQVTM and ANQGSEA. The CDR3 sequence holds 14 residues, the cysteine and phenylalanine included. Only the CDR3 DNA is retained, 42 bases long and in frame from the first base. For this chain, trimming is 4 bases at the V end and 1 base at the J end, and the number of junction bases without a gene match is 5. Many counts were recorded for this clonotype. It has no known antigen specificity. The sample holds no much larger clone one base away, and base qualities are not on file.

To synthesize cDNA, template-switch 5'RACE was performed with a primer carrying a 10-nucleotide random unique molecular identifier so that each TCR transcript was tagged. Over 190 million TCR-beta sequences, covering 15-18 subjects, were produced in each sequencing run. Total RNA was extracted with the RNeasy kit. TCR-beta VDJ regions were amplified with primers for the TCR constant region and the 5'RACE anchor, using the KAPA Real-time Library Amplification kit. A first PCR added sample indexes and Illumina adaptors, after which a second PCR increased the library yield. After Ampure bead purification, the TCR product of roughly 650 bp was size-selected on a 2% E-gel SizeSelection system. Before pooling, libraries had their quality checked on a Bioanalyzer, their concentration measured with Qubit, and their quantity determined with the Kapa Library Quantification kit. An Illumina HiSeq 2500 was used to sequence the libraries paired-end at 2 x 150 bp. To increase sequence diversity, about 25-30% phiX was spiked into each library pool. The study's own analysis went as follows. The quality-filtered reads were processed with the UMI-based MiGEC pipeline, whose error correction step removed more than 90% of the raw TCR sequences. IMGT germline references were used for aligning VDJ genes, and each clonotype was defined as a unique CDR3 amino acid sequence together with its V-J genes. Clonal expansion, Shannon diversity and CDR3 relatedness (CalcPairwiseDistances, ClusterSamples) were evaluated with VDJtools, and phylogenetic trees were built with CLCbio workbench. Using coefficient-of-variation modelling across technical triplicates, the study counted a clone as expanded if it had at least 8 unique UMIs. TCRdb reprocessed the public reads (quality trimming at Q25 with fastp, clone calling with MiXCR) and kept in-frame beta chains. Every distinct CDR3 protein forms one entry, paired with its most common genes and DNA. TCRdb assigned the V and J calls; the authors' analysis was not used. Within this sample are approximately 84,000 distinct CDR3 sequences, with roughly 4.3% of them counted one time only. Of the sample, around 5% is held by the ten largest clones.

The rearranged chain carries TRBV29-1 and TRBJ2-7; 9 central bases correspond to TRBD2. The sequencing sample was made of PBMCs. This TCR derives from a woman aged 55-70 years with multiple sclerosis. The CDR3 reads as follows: CSVGRSGGSYEQYF. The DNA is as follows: TGCAGCGTTGGCCGTAGCGGGGGATCCTACGAGCAGTACTTC.